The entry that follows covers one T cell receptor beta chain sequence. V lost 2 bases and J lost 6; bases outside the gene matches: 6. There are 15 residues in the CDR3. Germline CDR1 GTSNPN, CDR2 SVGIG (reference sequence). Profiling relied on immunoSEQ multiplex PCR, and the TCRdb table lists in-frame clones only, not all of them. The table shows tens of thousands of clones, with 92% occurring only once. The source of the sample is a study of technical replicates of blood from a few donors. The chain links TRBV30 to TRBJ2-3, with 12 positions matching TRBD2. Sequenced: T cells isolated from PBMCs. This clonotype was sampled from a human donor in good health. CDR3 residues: CAWSIGLAGLDTQYF. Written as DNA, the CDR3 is TGTGCCTGGAGTATTGGACTAGCGGGACTTGATACGCAGTATTTT. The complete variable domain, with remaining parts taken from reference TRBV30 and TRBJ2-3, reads SQTIHQWPATLVQPVGSPLSLECTVEGTSNPNLYWYRQAAGRGLQLLFYSVGIGQISSEVPQNLSASRPQDRQFILSSKKLLLSDSGFYLCAWSIGLAGLDTQYFGPGTRLTVL.